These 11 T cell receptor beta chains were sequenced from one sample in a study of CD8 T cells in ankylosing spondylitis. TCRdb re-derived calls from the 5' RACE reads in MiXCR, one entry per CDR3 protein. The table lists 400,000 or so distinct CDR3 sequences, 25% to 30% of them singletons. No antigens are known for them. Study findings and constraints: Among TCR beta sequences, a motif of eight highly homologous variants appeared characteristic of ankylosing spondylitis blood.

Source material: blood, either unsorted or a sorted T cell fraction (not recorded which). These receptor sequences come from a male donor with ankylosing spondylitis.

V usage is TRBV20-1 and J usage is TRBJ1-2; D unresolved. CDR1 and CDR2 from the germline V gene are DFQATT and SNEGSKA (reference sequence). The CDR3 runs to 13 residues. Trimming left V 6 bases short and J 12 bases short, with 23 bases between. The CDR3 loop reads CSASDESLGVNTF. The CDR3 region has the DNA TGCAGTGCCTCGGACGAGTCGCTAGGAGTTAACACCTTC.

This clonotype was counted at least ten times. In nucleotides, the CDR3 is TGTGCCAGCAGTTTAGCACAGATACTCAATCAGCCCCAGCATTTT. As protein: CASSLAQILNQPQHF. J is TRBJ1-5 and V is TRBV12-3 or TRBV12-4; D not certain. Trimming stripped 0 bases from V and 3 bases from J, with 9 bases between. There are 15 residues in the CDR3.

The CDR3 region is CAISPHSGTGELFF. The CDR3 DNA sequence: TGTGCCATCAGCCCCCATAGCGGCACCGGGGAGCTGTTTTTT. The chain couples TRBV10-3 to TRBJ2-2, with D perhaps matching TRBD2 (6 bases). The CDR3 has 14 amino acids. Trimming left V 6 bases short and J 4 bases short, with 12 bases between. Looked up from germline, CDR1 is ENHRY and CDR2 is SYGVKD.

CDR3 in amino acids: CASSFNSGGLTDTQYF. In DNA, the CDR3 is TGCGCCAGCAGCTTCAATAGCGGGGGACTTACAGATACGCAGTATTTT. The V call is TRBV5-1, the J call TRBJ2-3, with 9 bases matching TRBD2. The CDR3 is 16 residues long. CDR1 SGHRS and CDR2 YFSETQ come from the germline V gene. The trim removed 2 bases at V and 3 bases at J, leaving 7 bases unmatched.

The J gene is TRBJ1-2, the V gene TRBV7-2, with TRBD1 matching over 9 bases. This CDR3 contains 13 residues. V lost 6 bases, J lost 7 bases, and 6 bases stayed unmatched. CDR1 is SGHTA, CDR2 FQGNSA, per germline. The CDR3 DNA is TGTGCCAGCAGAAGGGACAGGGAGGCTGGCTACACCTTC. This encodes CASRRDREAGYTF.

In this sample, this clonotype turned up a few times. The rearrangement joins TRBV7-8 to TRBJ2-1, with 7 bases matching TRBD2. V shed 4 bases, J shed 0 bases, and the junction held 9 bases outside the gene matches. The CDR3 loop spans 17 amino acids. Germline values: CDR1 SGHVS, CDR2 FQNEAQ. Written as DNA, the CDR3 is TGTGCCAGCAGCTCCACAACTAGCGTGAGCTCCTACAATGAGCAGTTCTTC. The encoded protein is CASSSTTSVSSYNEQFF.

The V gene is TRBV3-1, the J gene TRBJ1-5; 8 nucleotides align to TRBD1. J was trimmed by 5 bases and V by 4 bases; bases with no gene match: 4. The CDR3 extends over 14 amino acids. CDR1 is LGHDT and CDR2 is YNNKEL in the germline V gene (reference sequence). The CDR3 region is CASSPTGAHQPQHF. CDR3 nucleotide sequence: TGTGCCAGCAGCCCGACAGGGGCCCATCAGCCCCAGCATTTT.

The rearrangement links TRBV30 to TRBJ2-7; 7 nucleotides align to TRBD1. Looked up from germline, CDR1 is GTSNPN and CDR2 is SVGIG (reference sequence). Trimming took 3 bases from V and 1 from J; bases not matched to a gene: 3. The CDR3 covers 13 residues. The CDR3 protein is CAWRTGQSYEQYF. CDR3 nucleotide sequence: TGTGCCTGGAGGACGGGACAGTCCTACGAGCAGTACTTC. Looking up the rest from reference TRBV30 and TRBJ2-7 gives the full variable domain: SQTIHQWPATLVQPVGSPLSLECTVEGTSNPNLYWYRQAAGRGLQLLFYSVGIGQISSEVPQNLSASRPQDRQFILSSKKLLLSDSGFYLCAWRTGQSYEQYFGPGTRLTVT.

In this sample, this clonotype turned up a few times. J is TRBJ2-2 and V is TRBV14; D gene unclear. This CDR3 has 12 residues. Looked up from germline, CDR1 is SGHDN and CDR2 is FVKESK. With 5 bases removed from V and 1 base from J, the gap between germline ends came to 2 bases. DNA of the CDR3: TGTGCCAGCAGCGTGAACACCGGGGAGCTGTTTTTT. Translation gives CASSVNTGELFF.

The CDR3 nucleotides are TGCAGTGCTAGGGTTCACAGGGTCGCCTACGAGCAGTACTTC. Its protein product is CSARVHRVAYEQYF. V gene TRBV20-1 combines with J gene TRBJ2-7; the D gene is possibly TRBD1 (6 bases). Germline CDR1 reads DFQATT; CDR2 reads SNEGSKA (reference sequence). CDR3 size: 14 residues. V lost 3 bases and J lost 2, with 14 bases in between.

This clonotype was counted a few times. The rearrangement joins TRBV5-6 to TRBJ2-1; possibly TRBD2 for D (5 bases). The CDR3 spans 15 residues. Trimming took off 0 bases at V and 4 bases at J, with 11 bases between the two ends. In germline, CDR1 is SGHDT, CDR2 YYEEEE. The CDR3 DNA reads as TGTGCCAGCAGCTTGGGGACTTCTATTTACAATGAGCAGTTCTTC. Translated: CASSLGTSIYNEQFF. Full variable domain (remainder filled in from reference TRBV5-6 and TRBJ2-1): DAGVTQSPTHLIKTRGQQVTLRCSPKSGHDTVSWYQQALGQGPQFIFQYYEEEERQRGNFPDRFSGHQFPNYSSELNVNALLLGDSALYLCASSLGTSIYNEQFFGPGTRLTVL.